These 6 T cell receptor beta chains were all obtained from the same sample, sequenced in a study of CD8 T cells in Susac syndrome. RNA, at roughly 0.45 to 1 ug, was reverse transcribed with random hexamers. TCRdb used MiXCR to reprocess the immunoSEQ multiplex PCR reads, holding one entry per CDR3 protein. This sample has about 180,000 distinct CDR3 sequences, with around 94% found just once. The source material was CD4+ T cells from PBMCs. These receptors came from a human donor with Susac syndrome.

This clonotype was seen just once. The CDR3 sequence is CASSQGTGATF. Here the CDR3 DNA reads TGTGCCAGCAGCCAGGGAACAGGGGCCACCTTC. J is TRBJ1-2 and V is TRBV14, with 7 bases identical to TRBD1. J lost 13 bases, V lost 3 bases, and 5 bases had no gene match. Per germline, CDR1 SGHDN and CDR2 FVKESK. This CDR3 contains 11 residues.

The chain recombines TRBV12-3 or TRBV12-4 with TRBJ1-1, with TRBD1 matching over 7 bases. Germline trimming cut 5 bases from V and 1 base from J; bases unmatched to any gene: 10. The CDR3 covers 16 residues. CDR3 nucleotides: TGTGCCAGCAGTCCTCGACAGGGAACGGCGAACACTGAAGCTTTCTTT. It yields the protein CASSPRQGTANTEAFF.

This clonotype was observed a handful of times. The chain couples TRBV12-3 or TRBV12-4 to TRBJ1-1; 7 positions agree with TRBD1. The CDR3 consists of 12 residues. Trimming removed 1 base from V and 8 bases from J; junction bases left unmatched: 1. CDR3 loop: CASSLGQGEAFF. The CDR3 region has the DNA TGTGCCAGCAGTTTAGGACAGGGAGAAGCTTTCTTT.

The chain links TRBV12-3 or TRBV12-4 to TRBJ2-7, with D perhaps TRBD1 or TRBD2 (6 bases each). The CDR3 is 14 amino acids. V was cut by 6 bases and J by 6 bases, with 18 bases left in between. CDR3 coding DNA: TGTGCCAGCAGACCAGTAGGGGGGCCGGGCGAGCAGTACTTC. It yields the protein CASRPVGGPGEQYF.

The CDR3 DNA sequence: TGTGCCTGGACCCCGACAGATTATAATTCACCCCTCCACTTT. Its protein is CAWTPTDYNSPLHF. The V call is TRBV30, the J call TRBJ1-6; possible D gene TRBD1, 5 bases. Germline CDR1 and CDR2: GTSNPN and SVGIG (reference sequence). Trimming left V 4 bases short and J 4 bases short, with 11 bases between. The CDR3 consists of 14 residues.

The chain recombines TRBV10-3 with TRBJ1-2; 7 positions agree with TRBD1. The V gene end was trimmed by 10 bases and the J gene end by 6 bases; junction bases not matched to a gene: 8. The CDR3 is 12 amino acids. Germline CDR1 is ENHRY and CDR2 is SYGVKD. The DNA for the CDR3 is TGTGCCAGCCGGCAGGGGGAAGATGGCTACACCTTC. Translation gives CASRQGEDGYTF.